These 31 T cell receptor beta chains originate from one sample sequenced in a study of blood T cell repertoires in COVID-19. Measured with immunoSEQ multiplex PCR; TCRdb has only the in-frame clones, and not every one. The sample yields 250,000 to 350,000 clones, 90% seen once. Sequenced: PBMCs or T cells enriched from blood (not recorded which). The source of these receptors is a woman younger than 30 with acute COVID-19.

The chain uses TRBV7-2 and TRBJ2-1, with D unresolved. This CDR3 has 12 residues. Germline CDR1 reads SGHTA; CDR2 reads FQGNSA. The V gene lost 5 bases and the J gene lost 14 bases, with 16 bases spanning the gap. Here the CDR3 DNA reads TGTGCCAGCAGCCCCACCGGGTCGCACGAGTTCTTC. Amino acids: CASSPTGSHEFF.

This chain uses TRBV19 with TRBJ1-6; 7 nucleotides line up with TRBD1. V was pared by 6 bases and J by 4 bases, with 3 bases of the junction left unmatched. Germline values: CDR1 LNHDA, CDR2 SQIVND (reference sequence). This CDR3 contains 14 residues. CDR3 amino acids: CASSPTGYNSPLHF. CDR3 nucleotides: TGTGCCAGTAGCCCGACAGGGTATAATTCACCCCTCCACTTT. Filled out from reference TRBV19 and TRBJ1-6, the complete variable domain reads DGGITQSPKYLFRKEGQNVTLSCEQNLNHDAMYWYRQDPGQGLRLIYYSQIVNDFQKGDIAEGYSVSREKKESFPLTVTSAQKNPTAFYLCASSPTGYNSPLHFGNGTRLTVT.

The J gene is TRBJ1-2, the V gene TRBV24-1, with TRBD1 matching over 9 bases. Trimming cost V 3 bases and J 4 bases; bases outside gene matches: 2. Per germline, CDR1 KGHDR and CDR2 SFDVKD. The CDR3 consists of 14 residues. The CDR3 DNA sequence: TGTGCCACCAGTGATGAGGGACAGGGCTATGGCTACACCTTC. It codes for CATSDEGQGYGYTF.

Only one count was recorded for this clone. The chain links TRBV6-2 or TRBV6-3 to TRBJ2-5, with D perhaps TRBD1 (6 bases). CDR3 length: 14 amino acids. Between the trimmed V and J ends, which lost 5 bases and 0 bases, there was a span of 10 bases. Germline V gene lookup returns CDR1 MNHEY and CDR2 SVGEGT. CDR3 sequence: CASSRTVYQETQYF. The DNA of the CDR3 is TGTGCCAGCAGTCGGACAGTTTACCAAGAGACCCAGTACTTC.

This clone was observed a single time. The CDR3 DNA reads TGCGCCAGCAGCTCGACAGGGACCACTAACTATGGCTACACCTTC. Translation: CASSSTGTTNYGYTF. J is TRBJ1-2 and V is TRBV5-1; 7 bases are a match to TRBD1. Trimming took 3 bases from V and 0 from J; bases not matched to a gene: 5. Germline CDR1 SGHRS, CDR2 YFSETQ. This CDR3 is built from 15 residues.

The J gene is TRBJ2-1, the V gene TRBV13, with D maybe TRBD2 (5 bases). The V gene lost 5 bases and the J gene lost 0 bases, with 14 bases spanning the gap. The germline CDR1 and CDR2 sequences are PRHDT and FYEKMQ (reference sequence). The CDR3 extends over 16 amino acids. The CDR3 DNA reads TGTGCCAGCAGCGCCGGAGAGCGGAGCTCCTACAATGAGCAGTTCTTC. This encodes CASSAGERSSYNEQFF.

The chain carries TRBV24-1 and TRBJ2-7; TRBD1 matches at 8 bases. Germline CDR1 is KGHDR and CDR2 is SFDVKD. The CDR3 spans 15 residues. Trimming took 3 bases from V and 0 from J; bases not matched to a gene: 3. The CDR3 here is CATSDPGTGSYEQYF. As DNA, the CDR3 is TGTGCCACCAGTGATCCCGGGACAGGCTCCTACGAGCAGTACTTC.

The sample holds a few counts of this clone. This sample includes further DNA sequences coding for the same CDR3. V is TRBV12-3 or TRBV12-4 and J is TRBJ2-7; D gene unclear. Trimming removed 6 bases at V and 3 bases at J, with 9 bases between. The CDR3 is 12 amino acids. CDR3 sequence (DNA): TGTGCCAGCAGCCTAAGTGGCTACGAGCAGTACTTC. It yields the protein CASSLSGYEQYF.

This chain connects TRBV6-5 to TRBJ2-1; TRBD1 agrees at 9 bases. Germline CDR1 is MNHEY and CDR2 is SVGAGI. The CDR3 spans 14 residues. After removal of 8 bases from V and 4 bases from J, the junction contained 6 bases not matched to a gene. Written as DNA, the CDR3 is TGTGCCAGCTGGACAGGGGTCAGTTACAATGAGCAGTTCTTC. It codes for CASWTGVSYNEQFF.

The chain employs TRBV10-1 and TRBJ1-1, with D possibly matching TRBD1 (5 bases). Trimming pared 2 bases from V and 4 bases from J, leaving 14 bases between. Germline CDR1 WNHNN, CDR2 SYGVQD (reference sequence). The CDR3 loop spans 15 amino acids. CDR3 sequence reads: CASSERDQGGTEAFF. In nucleotides, the CDR3 is TGCGCCAGCAGTGAGAGGGATCAGGGCGGCACTGAAGCTTTCTTT.

The genes are TRBV24-1 and TRBJ2-7; D perhaps matches TRBD1 (7 bases). V lost 4 bases to trimming and J lost 3 bases, with 12 bases between them. Germline V CDR1 and CDR2: KGHDR, SFDVKD. The CDR3 is 14 residues long. CDR3 protein: CATSDPRDSYEQYF. The CDR3 nucleotides read TGTGCCACCAGTGACCCGCGGGACAGCTACGAGCAGTACTTC.

The rearrangement joins TRBV6-5 to TRBJ2-7; weak D call: TRBD1 (5 bases). This CDR3 contains 14 residues. From germline, CDR1 is MNHEY and CDR2 SVGAGI. V gave up 4 bases and J gave up 3 bases, with 13 bases separating them. The CDR3 here is CASSLGDSSYEQYF. In nucleotides, the CDR3 is TGTGCCAGCAGTTTAGGTGACAGTAGCTACGAGCAGTACTTC.

This clone has only a few counts. The chain employs TRBV28 and TRBJ1-5; weak D call: TRBD1 (5 bases). CDR3 size: 18 residues. Looked up from germline, CDR1 is MDHEN and CDR2 is SYDVKM. With 7 bases removed from V and 5 bases from J, the gap between germline ends came to 27 bases. The CDR3 loop reads CASNLDGPSTIGDQPQHF. CDR3 sequence (DNA): TGTGCCAGCAATTTGGATGGACCGTCAACCATAGGGGATCAGCCCCAGCATTTT.

CDR3 coding DNA: TGTGCCAGCAGCCCGCCCGGAGGCACAGATACGCAGTATTTT. As protein: CASSPPGGTDTQYF. V usage is TRBV27 and J usage is TRBJ2-3, with D uncertain. V was clipped by 6 bases and J by 1 base, with 11 bases between them. Germline V CDR1 and CDR2: MNHEY, SMNVEV (reference sequence). The CDR3 totals 14 residues.

The J gene is TRBJ2-6, the V gene TRBV28; possibly TRBD1 for D (6 bases). The CDR3 contains 17 residues. Germline V CDR1 and CDR2: MDHEN, SYDVKM. V gave up 4 bases and J gave up 3 bases, with 16 bases separating them. For the CDR3, the DNA is TGTGCCAGCAGTTCCCCTGGGGGCGCAGGTGGGGCCAACGTCCTGACTTTC. Its translation: CASSSPGGAGGANVLTF.

The V gene is TRBV7-2, the J gene TRBJ2-5; a weak D match, TRBD1 (5 bases). Germline CDR1 reads SGHTA; CDR2 reads FQGNSA. The CDR3 is made up of 14 amino acids. With 2 bases removed from V and 3 bases from J, the gap between germline ends came to 10 bases. This CDR3 is CASSLSSTEETQYF. CDR3 bases: TGTGCCAGCAGCTTATCATCGACAGAAGAGACCCAGTACTTC. Using reference TRBV7-2 and TRBJ2-5 for the parts outside the CDR3, the full variable domain is GAGVSQSPSNKVTEKGKDVELRCDPISGHTALYWYRQSLGQGLEFLIYFQGNSAPDKSGLPSDRFSAERTGGSVSTLTIQRTQQEDSAVYLCASSLSSTEETQYFGPGTRLLVL.

The chain joins TRBV28 to TRBJ2-7; 8 nucleotides align to TRBD1. Trimming at V came to 2 bases and at J to 3 bases, leaving 3 bases not matched to a gene. In germline, CDR1 is MDHEN, CDR2 SYDVKM. CDR3 size: 14 residues. CDR3 in DNA: TGTGCCAGCAGTTTAGCAGGGGGCGTCTACGAGCAGTACTTC. Its translation is CASSLAGGVYEQYF.

The chain uses TRBV7-2 and TRBJ1-2; a possible D gene is TRBD1 (6 bases). V lost 6 bases and J lost 8, with 19 bases in between. The CDR3 loop spans 14 amino acids. CDR1 SGHTA and CDR2 FQGNSA come from the germline V gene. The chain's CDR3 is CASRLTGTPGGYTF. The DNA for the CDR3 is TGTGCCAGCAGACTCACCGGGACACCGGGCGGCTACACCTTC.

The genes are TRBV12-3 or TRBV12-4 and TRBJ2-7; 8 nucleotides agree with TRBD1. This CDR3 contains 12 residues. Losses at the gene ends were 1 base for V and 7 bases for J; bases not matched to a gene: 0. The CDR3 loop is CASSLDRGEQYF. CDR3 DNA sequence: TGTGCCAGCAGTTTAGACAGGGGGGAGCAGTACTTC.

This sequence joins TRBV10-1 and TRBJ2-3; D is unclear. CDR1 WNHNN and CDR2 SYGVQD come from the germline V gene (reference sequence). The CDR3 extends over 12 amino acids. Trimming took off 7 bases at V and 9 bases at J, with 14 bases between the two ends. As DNA, the CDR3 is TGCGCCAGCAAGGCGGCCATTCTGACGCAGTATTTT. It translates to CASKAAILTQYF.

The V gene is TRBV19, the J gene TRBJ2-7; no reliable D call. The CDR3 spans 16 residues. The germline CDR1 and CDR2 sequences are LNHDA and SQIVND (reference sequence). Deletions cut 3 bases from V and 3 bases from J, with 18 bases between. The CDR3: CASSITLQLYYYEQYF. The CDR3 coding sequence is TGTGCCAGTAGTATTACACTCCAACTCTACTACTACGAGCAGTACTTC.

V is TRBV24-1 and J is TRBJ2-7, with 8 bases identical to TRBD1. The CDR3 covers 15 residues. Trimming at V came to 3 bases and at J to 5 bases, leaving 8 bases not matched to a gene. Germline values: CDR1 KGHDR, CDR2 SFDVKD. The CDR3 loop reads CATSDGQGISHEQYF. CDR3 nucleotide sequence: TGTGCCACCAGTGATGGACAGGGAATTTCCCACGAGCAGTACTTC.

The chain is built from TRBV10-3 and TRBJ2-7, with TRBD2 matching 7 bases. The CDR3 covers 14 residues. The V segment lost 3 bases and the J segment 5 bases; nucleotides outside the gene matches: 7. Germline CDR1 and CDR2: ENHRY and SYGVKD. The CDR3 here is CAISEIAGVHEQYF. CDR3 nucleotide sequence: TGTGCCATCAGTGAAATAGCGGGTGTCCACGAGCAGTACTTC.

The J gene is TRBJ1-2, the V gene TRBV19; 12 nucleotides agree with TRBD1. Germline lookup yields CDR1 LNHDA and CDR2 SQIVND (reference sequence). CDR3 length equals 15 residues. Germline trimming cut 4 bases from V and 5 bases from J; bases unmatched to any gene: 5. This chain's CDR3 is CASSTPGQGAYGYTF. The CDR3 DNA reads as TGTGCCAGTAGTACACCGGGACAGGGGGCATATGGCTACACCTTC.

The V call is TRBV11-2, the J call TRBJ2-2; the match to TRBD1 covers 8 bases. Unmatched junction bases numbered 12, after V lost 5 bases and J lost 1 base. CDR1 is SGHAT and CDR2 is FQNNGV in the germline V gene. This CDR3 spans 18 amino acids. The CDR3, as DNA: TGTGCCAGCAGCGACCCTGTAAGGGACAGGATGAACACCGGGGAGCTGTTTTTT. Translation: CASSDPVRDRMNTGELFF. The full variable domain, in which reference TRBV11-2 and TRBJ2-2 provide the parts outside the CDR3, is EAGVAQSPRYKIIEKRQSVAFWCNPISGHATLYWYQQILGQGPKLLIQFQNNGVVDDSQLPKDRFSAERLKGVDSTLKIQPAKLEDSAVYLCASSDPVRDRMNTGELFFGEGSRLTVL.

This CDR3 reads CASSKRVRGPPTNEKLFF. CDR3 nucleotides: TGTGCCAGCAGCAAAAGGGTCAGGGGGCCCCCAACTAATGAAAAACTGTTTTTT. The chain combines TRBV21-1 with TRBJ1-4; the table gives TRBD1 as D, unverified against the DNA. TRBV21-1 is noted as a pseudogene. This CDR3 is built from 18 residues.

The chain recombines TRBV28 with TRBJ2-4; tentative D call: TRBD2 (5 bases). The germline gives CDR1 MDHEN, CDR2 SYDVKM. The CDR3 covers 16 residues. V was cut by 7 bases and J by 1 base, with 17 bases left in between. For the CDR3, the DNA is TGTGCCAGCACCGCCGGCCTGACGGGGGCCAAAAACATTCAGTACTTC. Protein: CASTAGLTGAKNIQYF.

The genes are TRBV5-1 and TRBJ1-6, with a tentative D call TRBD1 (6 bases). V dropped 1 base and J dropped 7 bases, with 9 bases sitting between them. CDR1 and CDR2 (germline): SGHRS, YFSETQ. This CDR3 spans 14 amino acids. The CDR3, as DNA: TGCGCCAGCAGCTTGCCAGGGGTCAATTCACCCCTCCACTTT. Amino acids: CASSLPGVNSPLHF.

The rearrangement joins TRBV6-5 to TRBJ1-2; 7 nucleotides line up with TRBD1. The V gene end was trimmed by 5 bases and the J gene end by 1 base; junction bases not matched to a gene: 7. Germline V gene lookup returns CDR1 MNHEY and CDR2 SVGAGI. This CDR3 contains 15 residues. The CDR3 region is CASSRTGGYNYGYTF. The CDR3 nucleotides read TGTGCCAGCAGTCGGACAGGAGGTTATAACTATGGCTACACCTTC.

The J gene is TRBJ2-5, the V gene TRBV11-2; a possible D gene is TRBD2 (6 bases). The CDR3 is made up of 14 amino acids. Germline CDR1 reads SGHAT; CDR2 reads FQNNGV. The germline V and J ends were trimmed by 3 bases and 5 bases, with 13 bases remaining between them. The CDR3 coding sequence is TGTGCCAGCAGCTTCGCGGAGGGCGGTGAGACCCAGTACTTC. Translated: CASSFAEGGETQYF.

This chain uses TRBV19 with TRBJ2-6, with D hard to call. In germline, CDR1 is LNHDA, CDR2 SQIVND (reference sequence). There are 14 residues in the CDR3. Trimming pared 10 bases from V and 0 bases from J, leaving 10 bases between. CDR3 coding DNA: TGTGCCACCGACTCTAGCTCTGGGGCCAACGTCCTGACTTTC. Encoded protein: CATDSSSGANVLTF.